These T cell receptor beta chains were read from a single sample in a study of CD8 T cells in ankylosing spondylitis. TCRdb recomputed calls from the 5' RACE reads with MiXCR, one row per CDR3 protein. The data show under 450,000 distinct CDR3 sequences, with more than 15% seen just once and approximately 0.93% held by the top ten. Sequencing input: blood, either unsorted or a sorted T cell fraction (not recorded which). These receptors originate from a male donor with ankylosing spondylitis. The conserved cysteine and the conserved F or W are not part of the CDR3 here. A row's size may be missing; if present it is once, few, many or a size class.

CDR3aa	abundance	v_gene	j_gene
ARRGQGETQY	once	TRBV30	TRBJ2-5
ASTRTLAEQY	.	TRBV6-1	TRBJ2-7
SVEGEITDTQY	.	TRBV20-1	TRBJ2-3
ASSKSGTGGSGQPQH	few	TRBV6-1	TRBJ1-5
ASSLTGQYLNEQF	.	TRBV11-2	TRBJ2-1
ASSPLEAGTEAF	.	TRBV18	TRBJ1-1
ASSQLFAGPTQPQH	.	TRBV4-1	TRBJ1-5
ASSYSRQATYEQY	.	TRBV6-5	TRBJ2-7
ASSQTSFEQF	many	TRBV12-3/TRBV12-4	TRBJ2-1
ASSLEAGKNTGELF	.	TRBV6-1	TRBJ2-2
SVGGSGLGLPQETQY	few	TRBV29-1	TRBJ2-5
AWSGTQNTEAF	few	TRBV30	TRBJ1-1
ASSPDRAGGTEAF	many	TRBV4-2	TRBJ1-1
ATSRKGQGAFQYGYT	.	TRBV15	TRBJ1-2
ASSYSIGRDYNEQF	many	TRBV6-5	TRBJ2-1
ASSLYRGLNEYSPLH	few	TRBV27	TRBJ1-6
ASSYSETGRAPLH	few	TRBV6-5	TRBJ1-6
SARPPGQGTTGELF	.	TRBV20-1	TRBJ2-2
SAEGTGSEQY	.	TRBV29-1	TRBJ2-7
ASTPSGWTYGYT	many	TRBV7-9	TRBJ1-2
ASSQGGDRNNSPLH	few	TRBV4-2	TRBJ1-6
ASTNLLAGARVDVVKLF	few	TRBV27	TRBJ1-4
ASSLSGKAEAF	few	TRBV7-3	TRBJ1-1
ASSSGRPGNTIY	few	TRBV5-1	TRBJ1-3
ASTVGAITDTQY	once	TRBV7-2	TRBJ2-3
ASSPDHFGQYGYT	.	TRBV5-1	TRBJ1-2
ASSLQGGGGSNEKLF	.	TRBV5-1	TRBJ1-4
ASRAQGRGNTGELF	many	TRBV6-1	TRBJ2-2
SVVGTSGPTDTQY	few	TRBV29-1	TRBJ2-3